This T cell receptor (beta chain) was sequenced for a study of T cells in Graves' hyperthyroidism and ophthalmopathy. Findings of the study overall: Appearing also in blood were most of the thyroid clonotypes expanded above 0.001. Model output signaled ophthalmopathy a median 6.5 months ahead of onset.

What was amplified from RNA transcripts were TCR beta CDR3 regions. The primer set for the first-round RT-PCR of the TCR CDR3 was HTBI. MiXCR, run by TCRdb on the multiplex PCR reads, gives a single entry per CDR3 protein. Here the sample spans hundreds of thousands of distinct CDR3 sequences, about 14% being singletons. This clonotype came up many times. No antigen is known for it. The CDR3 runs 15 residues. The germline CDR1 and CDR2 sequences are MDHEN and SYDVKM. The trim removed 3 bases at V and 2 bases at J, leaving 7 bases unmatched. This receptor was obtained from a woman aged 50 to 65 with Graves' ophthalmopathy. Sample: blood. The chain combines TRBV28 with TRBJ2-7; 7 nucleotides line up with TRBD2. The CDR3 coding sequence is TGTGCCAGCAGTTTGGAGGGAGGGCCCCCCTACGAGCAGTACTTC. Translation gives CASSLEGGPPYEQYF. The full variable domain, in which reference TRBV28 and TRBJ2-7 provide the parts outside the CDR3, is DVKVTQSSRYLVKRTGEKVFLECVQDMDHENMFWYRQDPGLGLRLIYFSYDVKMKEKGDIPEGYSVSREKKERFSLILESASTNQTSMYLCASSLEGGPPYEQYFGPGTRLTVT.